These 17 T cell receptor beta chains were sequenced from one sample in a study of cytomegalovirus exposure and HLA in healthy donors. PCR was performed using 60 Vbeta and 13 Jbeta primers. This table comes from immunoSEQ multiplex PCR, and its TCRdb copy is limited to in-frame clones, with some not included. The sample records 110,000 or so clones, approximately 76% being singletons. Sequencing was done on a sample of PBMCs. These receptors came from a man between 45 and 60 years old in good health and CMV-seropositive.

The V and J genes are TRBV28 and TRBJ2-3; D possibly corresponds to TRBD1 (5 bases). The CDR3 runs 14 residues. The V gene's germline CDR1 is MDHEN and CDR2 SYDVKM. The V end lost 6 bases, the J end lost 0 bases, and 10 bases lay between the germline ends. CDR3 coding DNA: TGTGCCAGCAGAACACAGGCTAGCACAGATACGCAGTATTTT. Residues: CASRTQASTDTQYF.

The gene calls are TRBV18 and TRBJ1-1; 7 positions match TRBD1. V dropped 4 bases and J dropped 1; count of bases not matched to a gene: 12. Germline CDR1 and CDR2: KGHSH and LQKENI. There are 17 residues in the CDR3. CDR3 protein: CASSLRDSSFSNTEAFF. CDR3 DNA: TGTGCCAGCTCACTCCGGGACAGCTCCTTTTCGAACACTGAAGCTTTCTTT.

The chain has TRBV19 and TRBJ1-3; tentative D call: TRBD1 (5 bases). Germline V gives CDR1 LNHDA, CDR2 SQIVND (reference sequence). The V end was cut by 6 bases, the J end by 0 bases, with 12 bases between. The CDR3 runs 15 residues. Here the CDR3 reads CASRPTGRSGNTIYF. CDR3 DNA sequence: TGTGCCAGTAGACCAACAGGCCGCTCTGGAAACACCATATATTTT.

The chain has TRBV5-4 and TRBJ2-5; 7 bases agree with TRBD1. The CDR3 contains 16 residues. Per the germline V gene, CDR1 is SGHNT and CDR2 is YYREEE (reference sequence). Unmatched junction bases numbered 16, after V lost 4 bases and J lost 7 bases. The CDR3 here is CASSQGLRQGDGTQYF. In nucleotides, the CDR3 is TGTGCCAGCAGCCAAGGGTTGAGGCAGGGGGATGGGACCCAGTACTTC.

The J gene is TRBJ2-2, the V gene TRBV30; the match to TRBD2 covers 11 bases. The CDR3 extends over 15 amino acids. V shed 0 bases, J shed 6 bases, and the junction held 3 bases outside the gene matches. Germline-derived CDR1 and CDR2 are GTSNPN and SVGIG (reference sequence). The CDR3 DNA reads TGTGCCTGGAGTGTTAGCGGGAGGGCCTCCGGGGAGCTGTTTTTT. Encoded protein: CAWSVSGRASGELFF.

CDR3 nucleotides: TGTGCCAGCAGCCGCGGGACAGGGATCAATCAGCCCCAGCATTTT. It is translated as CASSRGTGINQPQHF. This rearrangement joins TRBV25-1 to TRBJ1-5, with 9 bases matching TRBD1. V trimming: 6 bases; J trimming: 3 bases; junction bases outside the gene matches: 6. Germline V gene data show CDR1 as MGHDK and CDR2 as SYGVNS. The CDR3 runs 15 residues.

J is TRBJ2-4 and V is TRBV27, with TRBD2 matching over 10 bases. The CDR3 consists of 16 residues. Germline CDR1 and CDR2: MNHEY and SMNVEV (reference sequence). With V trimmed by 6 bases and J by 3 bases, 8 bases remained unmatched. CDR3 in amino acids: CASSGLAEWGKNIQYF. The CDR3 coding sequence is TGTGCCAGCAGCGGACTAGCGGAGTGGGGCAAAAACATTCAGTACTTC.

This clone came up a few times. This chain joins TRBV28 and TRBJ2-1; tentatively, D is TRBD1 (5 bases). Trimming shortened V by 4 bases and J by 9 bases, and 16 bases separated the two germline ends. CDR1 and CDR2 (germline): MDHEN, SYDVKM. The CDR3 is made up of 14 amino acids. CDR3 nucleotide sequence: TGTGCCAGCAGTTCCGTCACAGGTACGGCTGAGCAGTTCTTC. It is translated as CASSSVTGTAEQFF. Filled out from reference TRBV28 and TRBJ2-1, the complete variable domain reads DVKVTQSSRYLVKRTGEKVFLECVQDMDHENMFWYRQDPGLGLRLIYFSYDVKMKEKGDIPEGYSVSREKKERFSLILESASTNQTSMYLCASSSVTGTAEQFFGPGTRLTVL.

The gene calls are TRBV10-3 and TRBJ2-5, with a weak D call TRBD1 (7 bases). The CDR3 runs to 16 residues. Trimming cost V 4 bases and J 2 bases, with 17 bases left between them. Germline assignment: CDR1 ENHRY and CDR2 SYGVKD. DNA of the CDR3: TGTGCCATCAGTGGCAAGTCCAGGGGGGTACAAGAGACCCAGTACTTC. Its protein product is CAISGKSRGVQETQYF.

The genes are TRBV2 and TRBJ2-3; 10 bases match TRBD2. This CDR3 contains 16 residues. V lost 3 bases and J lost 2; bases outside the gene matches: 5. Germline V gives CDR1 SNHLY, CDR2 FYNNEI. For the CDR3, the DNA is TGTGCCAGCAGTGAGCTAGCGGGAGCGAACACAGATACGCAGTATTTT. Protein sequence: CASSELAGANTDTQYF. Based on the CDR3 plus reference TRBV2 and TRBJ2-3, the full variable domain is EPEVTQTPSHQVTQMGQEVILRCVPISNHLYFYWYRQILGQKVEFLVSFYNNEISEKSEIFDDQFSVERPDGSNFTLKIRSTKLEDSAMYFCASSELAGANTDTQYFGPGTRLTVL.

This clone was observed a single time. Here the CDR3 reads CASSVGSTYEQYF. DNA for the CDR3: TGTGCCAGCAGCGTAGGCAGTACCTACGAGCAGTACTTC. The chain combines TRBV9 with TRBJ2-7; D unclear. CDR3 size: 13 residues. CDR1 SGDLS and CDR2 YYNGEE come from the germline V gene. Trimming stripped 0 bases from V and 2 bases from J, with 6 bases between.

The chain links TRBV7-2 to TRBJ2-3; the D gene is possibly TRBD2 (5 bases). This CDR3 is built from 12 residues. Per the germline V gene, CDR1 is SGHTA and CDR2 is FQGNSA. Trimming removed 6 bases from V and 5 bases from J, with 9 bases in between. Here the CDR3 reads CASSPLGDTQYF. For the CDR3, the DNA is TGTGCCAGCAGTCCACTAGGAGATACGCAGTATTTT.

V gene TRBV19 combines with J gene TRBJ1-2, with a tentative D call TRBD1 (5 bases). The V end was cut by 1 base, the J end by 4 bases, with 7 bases between. Germline V lookup: CDR1 LNHDA, CDR2 SQIVND (reference sequence). The CDR3 length is 13 residues. The CDR3 is CASSIGGRYGYTF. CDR3 DNA sequence: TGTGCCAGTAGTATAGGGGGCCGCTATGGCTACACCTTC.

V and J are TRBV6-6 and TRBJ2-4; D is perhaps TRBD1 (6 bases). This CDR3 contains 15 residues. V lost 6 bases and J 1 base, leaving 13 bases between the germline ends. Germline lookup yields CDR1 MNHNY and CDR2 SVGAGI (reference sequence). CDR3 DNA sequence: TGTGCCAGCAGGGACAGCTCTGTTGCCAAAAACATTCAGTACTTC. The encoded protein is CASRDSSVAKNIQYF.

This clone was detected a few times. For the CDR3, the DNA is TGTGCCAGCAGCTACGACAGGGCTGGAAACACCATATATTTT. As protein: CASSYDRAGNTIYF. V is TRBV5-4 and J is TRBJ1-3; the match to TRBD1 covers 7 bases. The length of the CDR3 is 14 residues. Germline assignment: CDR1 SGHNT and CDR2 YYREEE (reference sequence). The J segment lost 2 bases and the V segment lost 3 bases, leaving 2 bases of the junction unmatched.

The chain recombines TRBV27 with TRBJ2-3; no clear D gene. The V gene's germline CDR1 is MNHEY and CDR2 SMNVEV (reference sequence). The CDR3 contains 13 residues. Trimming left V 7 bases short and J 2 bases short, with 10 bases between. DNA of the CDR3: TGTGCCAGCAAGGTACAGACCACAGATACGCAGTATTTT. Protein: CASKVQTTDTQYF.

The rearrangement joins TRBV5-1 to TRBJ2-5, with TRBD2 matching over 7 bases. Germline CDR1 is SGHRS and CDR2 is YFSETQ. There are 15 residues in the CDR3. J lost 2 bases, V lost 1 base, and 5 bases had no gene match. The CDR3 spells CASSLNPSGQETQYF. Here the CDR3 DNA reads TGCGCCAGCAGCTTGAACCCTAGCGGACAAGAGACCCAGTACTTC.